This TCR beta chain comes out of a study of pediatric ulcerative colitis. The CDR3 runs to 14 residues. Trimming took off 3 bases at V and 1 base at J, with 9 bases between the two ends. In germline, CDR1 is SNHLY, CDR2 FYNNEI. Points from the study as a whole: A couple of rectal CDR3 clonotypes occurred in all ulcerative colitis patients.

With regard to this clone: Its antigen is as yet unknown.

This was a survey-level run. Sequencing depth was up to 500,000 reads per sample. The repertoire was sequenced with immunoSEQ multiplex PCR; TCRdb's copy has only in-frame clones and lacks some. Of 30,000 to 35,000 clones in the sample, 80% to 85% were seen once. One to two pinch biopsies were taken from the rectum during colonoscopy. No immunosuppressive drugs were given to ulcerative colitis patients before diagnostic colonoscopy. The sample taken for sequencing was gut tissue. V is TRBV2 and J is TRBJ2-5; D may match TRBD1 or TRBD2 (5 bases each). The sequence came from a boy aged 10-17 years with mild ulcerative colitis. In nucleotides, the CDR3 is TGTGCCAGCAGTGATGAGGGGCTCCAAGAGACCCAGTACTTC. Translating it yields CASSDEGLQETQYF.